The 19 T cell receptor beta chains below were found in one sample sequenced in a study of CD8 T cells in cerebrospinal fluid in Alzheimer's disease. TCRdb processed the 10x single-cell sequencing reads again and assigns one entry to each CDR3 protein, with no DNA. The specimen's table records 750 to 850 distinct CDR3 sequences. The sequenced material came from cerebrospinal fluid. Every receptor here comes from a human donor with Parkinson's disease.

According to its frequency, this clonotype is medium-sized. The gene calls are TRBV19 and TRBJ1-6; as DNA is missing, the TRBD1 call by TCRdb cannot be tested. CDR1 and CDR2 from the germline V gene are LNHDA and SQIVND (reference sequence). The CDR3 is made up of 15 amino acids. The CDR3 here is CASSSGTVYNSPLHF.

This clonotype is classed as large by frequency. The V and J genes are TRBV7-2 and TRBJ2-7. CDR3 length: 13 amino acids. From germline, CDR1 is SGHTA and CDR2 FQGNSA. CDR3 region: CASSPESSYEQYF. Using reference TRBV7-2 and TRBJ2-7 for the parts outside the CDR3, the full variable domain is GAGVSQSPSNKVTEKGKDVELRCDPISGHTALYWYRQSLGQGLEFLIYFQGNSAPDKSGLPSDRFSAERTGGSVSTLTIQRTQQEDSAVYLCASSPESSYEQYFGPGTRLTVT.

By frequency, this clonotype registers large. This chain connects TRBV20-1 to TRBJ2-3; TCRdb's D call, TRBD1, is unchecked because there is no DNA. Germline V CDR1 and CDR2: DFQATT, SNEGSKA (reference sequence). This CDR3 is built from 16 residues. CDR3 residues: CSARDPLGGHRDTQYF.

This clonotype is labeled large (0.1 to 1%) based on frequency. The chain carries TRBV20-1 and TRBJ2-3. This CDR3 is built from 12 residues. CDR1 is DFQATT, CDR2 SNEGSKA, per germline (reference sequence). The CDR3: CSASWGADTQYF.

Judged by frequency, this clonotype is large. V is TRBV7-2 and J is TRBJ2-1; TCRdb reports TRBD2, a call that lacks DNA to check it against. Germline CDR1 and CDR2: SGHTA and FQGNSA. The length of the CDR3 is 11 residues. CDR3 loop: CASSFGTSAFF.

This clonotype counts as large by frequency. This chain links TRBV7-3 with TRBJ2-1. The CDR3 runs to 12 residues. Germline V gene data show CDR1 as SGHTA and CDR2 as FQGTGA. CDR3 residues: CASSLLGYEQFF.

Measured by frequency, this clonotype is large. This sequence joins TRBV2 and TRBJ1-4. This CDR3 has 16 residues. Germline CDR1 SNHLY, CDR2 FYNNEI. The CDR3 loop reads CASSVGNGATNEKLFF. The complete variable domain, with remaining parts taken from reference TRBV2 and TRBJ1-4, reads EPEVTQTPSHQVTQMGQEVILRCVPISNHLYFYWYRQILGQKVEFLVSFYNNEISEKSEIFDDQFSVERPDGSNFTLKIRSTKLEDSAMYFCASSVGNGATNEKLFFGSGTQLSVL.

This clonotype is classed as medium-sized by frequency. The rearrangement joins TRBV25-1 to TRBJ1-1. The V gene's germline CDR1 is MGHDK and CDR2 SYGVNS. This CDR3 has 14 amino acids. CDR3 in amino acids: CASSELRVNTEAFF.

This rearrangement joins TRBV28 to TRBJ2-1; TCRdb's assignment of TRBD1 cannot be checked, as there is no DNA. CDR1 is MDHEN and CDR2 is SYDVKM in the germline V gene. The CDR3 consists of 14 residues. The CDR3 spells CASVRGSSYNEQFF.

This clonotype is deemed large by its frequency. The chain links TRBV28 to TRBJ1-2. CDR3 length: 15 amino acids. CDR1 is MDHEN and CDR2 is SYDVKM in the germline V gene. The CDR3 reads CANPSEAHSTYGYTF.

According to its frequency, this clonotype is medium-sized. The chain combines TRBV28 with TRBJ1-5. The CDR3 contains 13 residues. Germline assignment: CDR1 MDHEN and CDR2 SYDVKM. CDR3 amino acids: CASGREGNQPQHF.

This clonotype registers large (0.1 to 1%) by frequency. The V call is TRBV5-1, the J call TRBJ2-1; TCRdb's assignment of TRBD1 cannot be checked, as there is no DNA. Germline V gene lookup returns CDR1 SGHRS and CDR2 YFSETQ. This CDR3 has 18 amino acids. CDR3 amino acids: CASTGTGGGGGSYNEQFF.

Its frequency marks this clonotype as medium-sized (0.01 to 0.1%). The chain uses TRBV6-5 and TRBJ1-1; TCRdb outputs TRBD1, but without DNA this stays unchecked. This CDR3 region has 15 residues. Germline V gene data show CDR1 as MNHEY and CDR2 as SVGAGI. CDR3 sequence: CASSYSMGGISEAFF.

This clonotype counts as large by frequency. V gene TRBV2 combines with J gene TRBJ2-2; the D call from TCRdb, TRBD1, cannot be confirmed without DNA. CDR1 is SNHLY, CDR2 FYNNEI, per germline. This CDR3 region has 14 residues. The CDR3 spells CASSPQTVTGELFF.

This clonotype is deemed medium-sized by its frequency. The chain carries TRBV12-3 or TRBV12-4 and TRBJ2-3; TCRdb's D gene call, TRBD1, goes unchecked for lack of DNA. The CDR3 is made up of 16 amino acids. CDR3 protein: CASKLGPGDSTDTQYF.

This clonotype is large by frequency. The chain joins TRBV28 to TRBJ2-3; TCRdb lists TRBD1, though no DNA is available to test this call. This CDR3 is 13 amino acids long. Germline V gene data show CDR1 as MDHEN and CDR2 as SYDVKM. Here the CDR3 reads CAIPGQGADTQYF.

Measured by frequency, this clonotype is large. The rearrangement links TRBV10-3 to TRBJ1-5. The CDR3 runs 15 residues. Germline CDR1 ENHRY, CDR2 SYGVKD. The CDR3 is CAISGGLESNQPQHF.

According to its frequency, this clonotype is large. The chain carries TRBV20-1 and TRBJ2-4; TCRdb names TRBD1, which stays unverified in the absence of DNA. Germline values: CDR1 DFQATT, CDR2 SNEGSKA (reference sequence). This CDR3 region has 16 residues. CDR3 in amino acids: CSAWGQGGLVKNIQYF.

Considering frequency, this clonotype is medium-sized (0.01 to 0.1%). The V gene is TRBV12-3 or TRBV12-4, the J gene TRBJ2-3; TCRdb outputs TRBD1, but without DNA this stays unchecked. The CDR3 totals 13 residues. This chain's CDR3 is CASSEQGWVTQYF.